This TCR beta chain was sequenced in a study of cytomegalovirus exposure and HLA in healthy donors (dated by TCRdb to the late 2010s). In the study overall: According to an earlier analysis of 587 of the donors, about 180 million T cells yielded 117 million unique TCR beta sequences and around 300 Gb of sequence data. Approximately 330 gigabases of sequencing data and around 90 million unique TCR sequences made up an early release that covered under 750 HLA-typed donors. Of the roughly 400 genotyped donors, roughly 80% were placed in the genetic ancestry cluster associated with self-reported Caucasian donors. The aim of the study was to test whether cataloging public T cell receptors could identify signatures of past pathogen exposure. The study used immunosequencing to profile the T cell repertoires of 666 subjects and linked those repertoires to cytomegalovirus serostatus. Besides the first cohort of some 670 subjects, a separate validation cohort made up of roughly 130 different subjects was used. To predict cytomegalovirus infection status, the study brought together high-throughput TCR immunosequencing, statistical association of individual TCRs with disease status, and machine learning. To study patterns of TCR occurrence, a later analysis re-analyzed previously published TCR beta repertoires from 666 donors and added high-resolution HLA genotyping. The later analysis used no new phenotypic data to find candidate immune exposures, relying instead on TCR beta sequences and their occurrence across donors. In an earlier analysis of a few hundred of the donors, high-throughput TCR beta sequencing was used to judge whether each TCR beta V gene segment behaved as functional or pseudogenic. Donor age, sex, ethnicity and CMV serostatus were compiled alongside the repertoire data. A later genetic analysis took genome-wide SNP genotypes for about three fifths of the 666 donors and used that subset as a discovery cohort. Every repertoire in the discovery cohort had been generated on one and the same sequencing platform. Class I and class II HLA loci were covered by the typing at four-digit resolution. Typing coverage differed by locus: A, B, C, DRB1 and DQB1 were typed in about 620-640 donors, DQA1 in 500 to 550, DPA1 in around 600, and DPB1 in around 490. About five DR-DQ haplotypes were handled as single units for association and clustering, since linkage in the cohort was strong. On average, roughly 250,000 unique TCR beta nucleotide sequences were sequenced per donor among several hundred genotyped donors of the cohort, with approximately 18% of those sequences being non-productive. On the study overall, not on this receptor specifically: In an earlier analysis of roughly 500 of the donors, most TCR beta V segments appeared in productive rearrangements about 87% or about 30% of the time, broadly matching IMGT annotations. When HLA alleles, especially DR and DQ, strongly co-occurred, attributing TCR associations to individual alleles was difficult. A total of 150 to 200 TCR beta chains were listed by the study as associated with cytomegalovirus. A later genetic analysis reported fewer N-insertions in productive TCRs among donors in an Asian-associated ancestry cluster than the approximately 670-donor mean. In this cohort, only TCR beta chains were sequenced, and detectable features were limited by the absence of alpha or paired-chain data. Because HLA typing was unavailable for some donors at each locus, only the typed subset was used in association tests. Most TCR sequences were seen in very few donors, while some public TCRs were found in many individuals. A later analysis found that most CMV-associated TCR beta chains appeared HLA-restricted, with HLA associations seemingly driven largely by CMV exposure. The earlier analysis of about 600 of the donors excluded roughly 16 rarely observed V segments, including chromosome 9 orphons, because counts were too low. Presence/absence analyses assumed roughly uniform sequencing depth across donors, an assumption that may not hold. According to the authors, the approach could potentially be generalized to other disease states and immunological phenotypes. A later analysis reported that several top co-occurrence clusters appeared linked to parvovirus B19, influenza, CMV and Epstein-Barr virus. The only immune exposure information available for the cohort was CMV serostatus. A later analysis associated approximately 17,000 TCR beta sequences with specific HLA alleles at a false discovery rate of 0.05. A group of highly shared sequence variants was considered likely to be a technical artifact of the sequencing pipeline. A few of the identified cytomegalovirus-associated TCR beta chains were confirmed in vitro to be specific for cytomegalovirus antigens. Cytomegalovirus status was reported to be diagnosed by the classifier with high specificity and sensitivity in both the original and validation cohorts. A later genetic analysis associated a missense DCLRE1C variant with V-gene and J-gene trimming of TCR beta chains, and an independent cohort replicated the association. A further reported finding was that TCR beta sequences accurately predicted the HLA-A and HLA-B alleles for most subjects in the first cohort. Linkage disequilibrium might explain the correlated functional status among segregating V segments, but an unknown experimental factor could not be ruled out. In a later analysis, HLA-associated TCR beta chains were found to be more clonally expanded and to have lower generation probabilities than equally common non-associated chains. In a later analysis, the rate of TCR association differed among HLA loci, with DRB1 alleles having the most associated TCRs and HLA-C alleles having the fewest.

The cohort comprised 550 to 700 healthy bone marrow donors. Cohort members were all nominally healthy when sampled, although unrecorded immune exposures were likely present. The donor tested CMV seronegative and was one of the 352 seronegative cohort members. A peripheral blood sample was provided by each donor, and peripheral blood mononuclear cells were used for TCR beta sequencing. The Qiagen DNeasy Blood Extraction Kit was used to extract genomic DNA from the blood cell samples. Libraries came from the immunoSEQ multiplex PCR assay. A mixture of 60 forward primers for TCR Vbeta segments and 13 reverse primers for TCR Jbeta segments was used in the multiplex PCR. The CDR3 region of rearranged TCR beta genes was amplified from genomic DNA by a multiplex PCR assay. Amplified TCR beta libraries were sequenced as 87-base-pair reads on the Illumina HiSeq System. Per the original workflow: In a later analysis, some 80 million unique TCR beta chains were counted across the roughly 670 repertoires, and roughly 10 million of these chains were shared by at least two donors. Raw reads were error-corrected and collapsed into unique sequences by a nearest-neighbor algorithm in which closely related sequences were merged to remove PCR and sequencing errors. CDR3 sequences were aligned to IMGT reference sequences to assign V, D and J gene segments. For a sequence to be retained, a match of at least six nucleotides was required to both a V gene segment and a J gene segment. Rearrangements were called productive when the CDR3 lacked stop codons and stayed in frame with V and J; all others were non-productive. CDR3 was defined by IMGT convention, running from the second conserved V-encoded cysteine to the conserved J-encoded phenylalanine. In an earlier analysis of just under 600 of the donors, sequences lacking an unambiguous match to a single V gene segment were excluded. An earlier analysis of about 590 of the donors classified V segments as functional when productive rearrangements were above 56.7% and as segregating when the standard deviation between donors was above 5%. To diagnose cytomegalovirus status from the catalog of TCR beta chain sequences, a statistical classification framework was built. A later analysis assigned V and J genes by comparing TCR nucleotide sequences with IMGT/GENE-DB human TR gene sequences. Using the TCRdist pipeline, a later analysis assigned CDR3 sequences along with most-parsimonious VDJ recombination scenarios. In a later analysis, every TCR beta chain was defined by the combination of its CDR3 amino acid sequence and its V-gene family, and reads without a unique V-gene family were dropped. As a way to deal with suspected cross-contamination and a sequencing artifact, a later analysis dropped nearly 600 nucleotide sequences that were highly shared and had low generation probability. In a later analysis, a clonal expansion index was calculated for each public chain from normalized within-repertoire ranks of inferred template counts. In a later analysis, generation probabilities were computed with a VDJ recombination model fitted to out-of-frame rearrangements, and the resulting probabilities were checked against IGoR. In a later analysis, hypergeometric tests were used to score TCR-TCR, TCR-HLA and TCR-CMV co-occurrence, with a repertoire-size bias correction applied to TCR pairs. In a later analysis, false discovery rates were estimated by permuting HLA or CMV assignments 20 times. In a later analysis, co-occurring TCRs were grouped using DBSCAN, with TCRdist sequence similarity added in when clustering inside HLA-allele-positive subsets. Repertoires with fewer than 30,000 or more than 120,000 public chains, plus five repertoires with anomalous nucleotide sharing, were excluded from co-occurrence clustering. TCRdb took over this immuneACCESS table, retaining in-frame rearrangements with V and J assigned. Such tables are incomplete; in checked studies, under half of the missing clones stem from an unresolved V gene, and the remainder is unexplained. V and J calls and clone size are given by that table; D and trimming were obtained from the DNA. Per the sample table, the count is about 43,000 clones. The ten largest clones capture under 2% of the sample.

Regarding this clone: What this receptor recognizes is not known.

The sample comprised PBMCs. The clonotype comes from a woman between 25 and 40 years old in good health and CMV-seronegative.

The encoded CDR3 is CASSSGTGRGNTIYF. The nucleotides read TGTGCCAGCAGCTCCGGGACAGGGAGAGGAAACACCATATATTTT. Recombination linked TRBV28 to TRBJ1-3; a stretch of 9 junction bases matches TRBD1. CDR1 and CDR2, looked up from the germline V gene, are MDHEN and SYDVKM. Spanning cysteine to phenylalanine, the CDR3 consists of 15 amino acids. The read is trimmed to its CDR3 DNA, 45 bases read in frame from base 1. Trimming accounts for 6 bases at V and 4 bases at J, while the number of junction bases matched to no gene is 7.